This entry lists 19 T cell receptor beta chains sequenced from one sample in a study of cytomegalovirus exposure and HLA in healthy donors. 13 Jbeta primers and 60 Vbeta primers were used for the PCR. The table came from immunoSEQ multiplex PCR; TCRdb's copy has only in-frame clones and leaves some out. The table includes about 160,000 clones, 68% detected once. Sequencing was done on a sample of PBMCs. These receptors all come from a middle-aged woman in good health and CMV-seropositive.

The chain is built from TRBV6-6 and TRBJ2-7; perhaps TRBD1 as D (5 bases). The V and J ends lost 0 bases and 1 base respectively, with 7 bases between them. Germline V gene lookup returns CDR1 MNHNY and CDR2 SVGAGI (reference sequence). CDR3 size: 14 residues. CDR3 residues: CASSYSQGSYEQYF. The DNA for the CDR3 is TGTGCCAGCAGTTACTCTCAGGGTTCCTACGAGCAGTACTTC.

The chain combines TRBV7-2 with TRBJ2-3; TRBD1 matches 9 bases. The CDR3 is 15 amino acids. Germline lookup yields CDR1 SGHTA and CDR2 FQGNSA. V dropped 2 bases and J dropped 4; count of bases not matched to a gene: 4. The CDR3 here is CASSLRQGGADTQYF. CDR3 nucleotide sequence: TGTGCCAGCAGCTTACGACAGGGGGGCGCAGATACGCAGTATTTT.

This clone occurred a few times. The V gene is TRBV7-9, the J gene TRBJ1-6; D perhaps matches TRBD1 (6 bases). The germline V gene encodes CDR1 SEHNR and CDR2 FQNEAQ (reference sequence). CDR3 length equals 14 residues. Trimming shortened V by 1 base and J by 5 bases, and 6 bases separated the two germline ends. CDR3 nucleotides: TGTGCCAGCAGCTTAGACAGGGATAATTCACCCCTCCACTTT. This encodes CASSLDRDNSPLHF.

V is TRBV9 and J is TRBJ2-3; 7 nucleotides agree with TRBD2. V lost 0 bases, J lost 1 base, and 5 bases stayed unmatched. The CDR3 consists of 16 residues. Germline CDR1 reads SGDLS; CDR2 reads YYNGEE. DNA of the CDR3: TGTGCCAGCAGCGTAGTGCCCGGACTAGGCACAGATACGCAGTATTTT. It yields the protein CASSVVPGLGTDTQYF.

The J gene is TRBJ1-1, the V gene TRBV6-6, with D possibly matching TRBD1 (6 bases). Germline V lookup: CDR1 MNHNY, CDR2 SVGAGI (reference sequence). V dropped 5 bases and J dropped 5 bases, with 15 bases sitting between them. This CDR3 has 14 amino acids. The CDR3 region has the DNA TGTGCCAGCAGTAACGACAGGATTCAAACTGAAGCTTTCTTT. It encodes CASSNDRIQTEAFF.

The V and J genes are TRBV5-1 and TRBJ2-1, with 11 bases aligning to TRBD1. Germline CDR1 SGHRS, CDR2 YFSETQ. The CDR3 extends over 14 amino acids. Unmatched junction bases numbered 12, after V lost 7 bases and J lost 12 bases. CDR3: CASGIGTGGGGQFF. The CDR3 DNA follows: TGCGCCAGCGGCATCGGGACAGGGGGGGGAGGGCAGTTCTTC.

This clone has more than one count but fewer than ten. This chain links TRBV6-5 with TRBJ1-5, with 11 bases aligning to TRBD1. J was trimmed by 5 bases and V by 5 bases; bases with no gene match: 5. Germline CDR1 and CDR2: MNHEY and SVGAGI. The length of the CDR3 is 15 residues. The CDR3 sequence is CASSTGQGAYQPQHF. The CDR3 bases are TGTGCCAGCAGTACCGGACAGGGGGCGTATCAGCCCCAGCATTTT.

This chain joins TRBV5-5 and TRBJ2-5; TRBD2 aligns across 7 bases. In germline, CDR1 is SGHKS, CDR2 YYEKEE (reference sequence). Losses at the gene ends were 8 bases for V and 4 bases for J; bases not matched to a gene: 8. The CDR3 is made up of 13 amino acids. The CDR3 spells CASQRWGGETQYF. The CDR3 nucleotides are TGTGCCAGTCAGCGGTGGGGGGGAGAGACCCAGTACTTC.

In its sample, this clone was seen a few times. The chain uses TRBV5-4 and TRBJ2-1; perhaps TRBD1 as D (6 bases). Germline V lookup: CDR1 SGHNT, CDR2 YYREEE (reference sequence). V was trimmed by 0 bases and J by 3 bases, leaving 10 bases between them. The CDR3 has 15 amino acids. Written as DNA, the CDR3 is TGTGCCAGCAGCTTGGGAGGACAGAGCTACAATGAGCAGTTCTTC. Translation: CASSLGGQSYNEQFF.

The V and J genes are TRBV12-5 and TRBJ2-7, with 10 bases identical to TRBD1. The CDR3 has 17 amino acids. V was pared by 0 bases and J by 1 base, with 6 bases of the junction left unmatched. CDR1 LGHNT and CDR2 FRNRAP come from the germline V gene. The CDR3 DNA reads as TGTGCTAGTGGTTTGGTACGGGGGACAGGGGTTTCCTACGAGCAGTACTTC. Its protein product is CASGLVRGTGVSYEQYF.

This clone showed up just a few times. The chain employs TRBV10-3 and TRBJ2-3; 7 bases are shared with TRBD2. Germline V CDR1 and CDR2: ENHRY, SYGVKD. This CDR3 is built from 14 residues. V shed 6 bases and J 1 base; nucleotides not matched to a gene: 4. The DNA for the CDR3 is TGTGCCATCAGCCGCGCGGGGGGCACAGATACGCAGTATTTT. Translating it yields CAISRAGGTDTQYF.

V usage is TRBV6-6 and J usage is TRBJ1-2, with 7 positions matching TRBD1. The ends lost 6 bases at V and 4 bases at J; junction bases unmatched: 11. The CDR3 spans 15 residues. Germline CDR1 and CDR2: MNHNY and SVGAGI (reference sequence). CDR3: CASSHPVPGGYGYTF. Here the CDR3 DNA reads TGTGCCAGCAGCCACCCTGTGCCAGGGGGCTATGGCTACACCTTC.

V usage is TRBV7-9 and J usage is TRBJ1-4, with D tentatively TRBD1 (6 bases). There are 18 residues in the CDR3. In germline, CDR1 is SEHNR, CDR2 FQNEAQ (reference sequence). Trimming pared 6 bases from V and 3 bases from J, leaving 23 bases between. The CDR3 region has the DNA TGTGCCAGCAGAGGCCGGGACCTCTACGGGGGGCCTAATGAAAAACTGTTTTTT. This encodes CASRGRDLYGGPNEKLFF.

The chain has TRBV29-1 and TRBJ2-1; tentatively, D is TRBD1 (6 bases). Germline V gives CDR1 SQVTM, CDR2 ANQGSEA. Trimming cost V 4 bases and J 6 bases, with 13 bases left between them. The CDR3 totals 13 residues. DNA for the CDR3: TGCAGCGTTGGAGGACAGACCCTCAATGAGCAGTTCTTC. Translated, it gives CSVGGQTLNEQFF.

The DNA of the CDR3 is TGTGCCAGCAGCGTAGGGACTTTAGCAGATACGCAGTATTTT. Amino acid sequence: CASSVGTLADTQYF. The chain recombines TRBV9 with TRBJ2-3, with D perhaps TRBD2 (5 bases). The CDR3 covers 14 residues. The V gene's germline CDR1 is SGDLS and CDR2 YYNGEE. V shed 0 bases and J shed 4 bases, with 9 bases lying between them.

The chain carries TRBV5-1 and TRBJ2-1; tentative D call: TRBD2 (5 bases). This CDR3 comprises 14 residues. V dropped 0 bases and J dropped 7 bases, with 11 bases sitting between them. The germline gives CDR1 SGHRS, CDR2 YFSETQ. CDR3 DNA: TGCGCCAGCAGCTTGGCCGGGGATAAGAATGAGCAGTTCTTC. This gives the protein CASSLAGDKNEQFF.

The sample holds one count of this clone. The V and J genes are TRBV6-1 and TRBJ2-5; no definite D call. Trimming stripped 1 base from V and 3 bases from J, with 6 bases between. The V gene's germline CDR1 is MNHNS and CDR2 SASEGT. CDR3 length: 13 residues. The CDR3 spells CASSEVREETQYF. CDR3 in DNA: TGTGCCAGCAGTGAAGTTAGAGAAGAGACCCAGTACTTC.

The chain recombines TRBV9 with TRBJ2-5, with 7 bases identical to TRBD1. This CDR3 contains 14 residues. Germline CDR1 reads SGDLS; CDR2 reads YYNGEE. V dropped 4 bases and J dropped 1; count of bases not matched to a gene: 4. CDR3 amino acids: CASSIGDSQETQYF. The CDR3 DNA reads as TGTGCCAGCAGCATAGGGGACAGCCAAGAGACCCAGTACTTC.

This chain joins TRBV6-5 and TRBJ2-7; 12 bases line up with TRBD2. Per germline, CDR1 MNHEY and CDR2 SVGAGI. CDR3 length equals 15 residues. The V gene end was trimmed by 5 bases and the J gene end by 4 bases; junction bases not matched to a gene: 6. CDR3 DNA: TGTGCCAGCAGTAAAGGACTAGCGGGGATTTACGAGCAGTACTTC. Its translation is CASSKGLAGIYEQYF.